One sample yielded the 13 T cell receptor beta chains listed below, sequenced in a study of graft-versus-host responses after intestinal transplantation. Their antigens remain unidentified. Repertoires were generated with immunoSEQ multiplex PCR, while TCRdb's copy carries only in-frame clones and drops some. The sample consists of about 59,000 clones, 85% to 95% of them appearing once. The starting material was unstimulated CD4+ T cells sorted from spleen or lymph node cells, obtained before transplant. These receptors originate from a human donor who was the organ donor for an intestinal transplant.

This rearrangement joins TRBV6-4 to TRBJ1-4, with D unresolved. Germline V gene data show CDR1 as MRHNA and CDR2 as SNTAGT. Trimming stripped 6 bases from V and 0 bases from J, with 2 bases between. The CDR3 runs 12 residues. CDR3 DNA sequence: TGTGCCAGCAGGGCAACTAATGAAAAACTGTTTTTT. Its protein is CASRATNEKLFF.

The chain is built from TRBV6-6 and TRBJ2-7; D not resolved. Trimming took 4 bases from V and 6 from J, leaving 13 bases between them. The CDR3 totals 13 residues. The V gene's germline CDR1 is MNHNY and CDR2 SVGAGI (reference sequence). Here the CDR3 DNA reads TGTGCCAGCAGTTTCGCGACCTGGCGCGAGCAGTACTTC. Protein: CASSFATWREQYF.

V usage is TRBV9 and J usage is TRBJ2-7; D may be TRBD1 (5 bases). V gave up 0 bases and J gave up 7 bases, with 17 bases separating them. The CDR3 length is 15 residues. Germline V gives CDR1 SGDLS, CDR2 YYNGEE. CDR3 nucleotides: TGTGCCAGCAGCGTAGTGGTGACAGCTCCTATTGAGCAGTACTTC. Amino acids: CASSVVVTAPIEQYF.

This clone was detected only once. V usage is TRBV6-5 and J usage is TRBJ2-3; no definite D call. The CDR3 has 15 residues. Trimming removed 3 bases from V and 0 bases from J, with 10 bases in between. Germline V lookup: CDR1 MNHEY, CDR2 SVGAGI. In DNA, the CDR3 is TGTGCCAGCAGTTATGCGCTACCTAGCACAGATACGCAGTATTTT. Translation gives CASSYALPSTDTQYF.

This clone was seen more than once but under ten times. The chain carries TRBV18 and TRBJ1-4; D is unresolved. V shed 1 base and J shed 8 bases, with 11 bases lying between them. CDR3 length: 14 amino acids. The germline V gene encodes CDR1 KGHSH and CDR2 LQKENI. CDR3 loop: CASSPRQAREKLFF. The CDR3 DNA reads TGTGCCAGCTCACCACGGCAGGCTCGCGAAAAACTGTTTTTT. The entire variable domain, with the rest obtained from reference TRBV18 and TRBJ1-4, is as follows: NAGVMQNPRHLVRRRGQEARLRCSPMKGHSHVYWYRQLPEEGLKFMVYLQKENIIDESGMPKERFSAEFPKEGPSILRIQQVVRGDSAAYFCASSPRQAREKLFFGSGTQLSVL.

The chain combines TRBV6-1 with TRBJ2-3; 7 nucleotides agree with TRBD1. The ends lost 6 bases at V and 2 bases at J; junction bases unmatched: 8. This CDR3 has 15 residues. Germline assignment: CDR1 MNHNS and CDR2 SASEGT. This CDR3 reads CASRPGQAYTDTQYF. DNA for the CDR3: TGTGCCAGCAGGCCCGGACAGGCCTACACAGATACGCAGTATTTT.

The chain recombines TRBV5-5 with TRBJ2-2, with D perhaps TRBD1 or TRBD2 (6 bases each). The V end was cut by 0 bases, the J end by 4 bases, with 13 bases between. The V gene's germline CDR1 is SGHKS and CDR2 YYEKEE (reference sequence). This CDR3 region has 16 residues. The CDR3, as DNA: TGTGCCAGCAGCTTGGTGGGGGGCTCGAGCACCGGGGAGCTGTTTTTT. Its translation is CASSLVGGSSTGELFF. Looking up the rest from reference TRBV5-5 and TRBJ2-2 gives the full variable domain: DAGVTQSPTHLIKTRGQQVTLRCSPISGHKSVSWYQQVLGQGPQFIFQYYEKEERGRGNFPDRFSARQFPNYSSELNVNALLLGDSALYLCASSLVGGSSTGELFFGEGSRLTVL.

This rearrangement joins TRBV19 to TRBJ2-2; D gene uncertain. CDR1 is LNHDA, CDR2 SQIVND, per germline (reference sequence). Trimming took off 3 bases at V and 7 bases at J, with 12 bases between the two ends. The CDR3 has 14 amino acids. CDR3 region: CASSISGAYGELFF. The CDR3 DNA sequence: TGTGCCAGTAGTATTTCCGGTGCCTACGGGGAGCTGTTTTTT.

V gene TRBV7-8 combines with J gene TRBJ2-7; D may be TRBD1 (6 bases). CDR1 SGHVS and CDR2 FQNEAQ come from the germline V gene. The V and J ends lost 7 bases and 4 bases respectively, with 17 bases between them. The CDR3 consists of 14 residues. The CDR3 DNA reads TGTGCCAGCACCCCCGGGCCAGGGGAATACGAGCAGTACTTC. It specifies CASTPGPGEYEQYF.

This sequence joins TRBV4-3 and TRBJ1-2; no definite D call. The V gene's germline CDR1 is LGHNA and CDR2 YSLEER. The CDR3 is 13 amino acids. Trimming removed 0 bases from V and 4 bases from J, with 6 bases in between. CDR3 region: CASSQESGYGYTF. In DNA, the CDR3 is TGCGCCAGCAGCCAAGAGAGTGGCTATGGCTACACCTTC.

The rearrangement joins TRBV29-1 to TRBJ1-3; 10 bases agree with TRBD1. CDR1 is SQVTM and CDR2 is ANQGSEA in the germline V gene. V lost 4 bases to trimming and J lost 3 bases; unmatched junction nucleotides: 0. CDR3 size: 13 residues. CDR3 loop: CSVGDRGGNTIYF. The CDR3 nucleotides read TGCAGCGTTGGGGACAGGGGTGGAAACACCATATATTTT.

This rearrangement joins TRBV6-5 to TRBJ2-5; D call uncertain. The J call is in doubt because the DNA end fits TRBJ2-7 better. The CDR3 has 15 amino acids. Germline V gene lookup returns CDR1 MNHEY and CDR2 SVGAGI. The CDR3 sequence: CASSYGPSGSYEQYF. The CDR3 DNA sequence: TGTGCCAGCAGTTACGGGCCATCCGGTTCCTACGAGCAGTACTTC.

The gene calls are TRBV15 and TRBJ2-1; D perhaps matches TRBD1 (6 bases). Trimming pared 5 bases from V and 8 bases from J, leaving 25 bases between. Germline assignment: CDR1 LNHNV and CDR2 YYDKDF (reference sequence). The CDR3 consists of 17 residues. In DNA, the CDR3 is TGTGCCACCAGCGGATTTTCCGGGACAAGTCAGCAGGATGAGCAGTTCTTC. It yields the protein CATSGFSGTSQQDEQFF.